One TCR beta chain is described in this entry. Within the sample, other DNA sequences also encode this same CDR3. This record belongs to a study of blood T cell repertoires in COVID-19. Across the study: Donors in the United States, Italy and Spain gave samples during acute or convalescent COVID-19. Sample material is recorded as cDNA or gDNA derived from T cells, B-cell-depleted T cells, or PBMCs.

Original processing notes: Estimates of nucleated cell counts were drawn from the amplification of reference gene primers. Data came from immunoSEQ multiplex PCR; TCRdb stores just in-frame clones and leaves some out. The V and J calls and clone size were taken over from that table, and D and trimming were inferred from the DNA. The sample shows about 160,000 clones, roughly 90% of them seen only once. This CDR3 comprises 13 residues. Germline assignment: CDR1 KGHSH and CDR2 LQKENI. Between the trimmed V and J ends, which lost 3 bases and 2 bases, there was a span of 8 bases. The receptor was isolated from a man in his fifties or sixties with active or convalescent COVID-19. V and J are TRBV18 and TRBJ2-7; a weak D match, TRBD2 (6 bases). Sequencing was performed on peripheral blood. CDR3: CASSPPGAYEQYF. DNA for the CDR3: TGTGCCAGCTCACCTCCGGGAGCCTACGAGCAGTACTTC. The full variable domain, with the rest looked up from reference TRBV18 and TRBJ2-7, is NAGVMQNPRHLVRRRGQEARLRCSPMKGHSHVYWYRQLPEEGLKFMVYLQKENIIDESGMPKERFSAEFPKEGPSILRIQQVVRGDSAAYFCASSPPGAYEQYFGPGTRLTVT.